These 5 T cell receptor beta chains originate from one sample sequenced in a study of blood T cell repertoires in COVID-19. Clones were read by immunoSEQ multiplex PCR, and TCRdb kept only the in-frame ones, dropping some. The data hold some 340,000 clones, with roughly four fifths observed a single time. Source material: PBMCs or T cells enriched from blood (not recorded which). These receptors all come from a woman aged 50 to 65 who had recovered from COVID-19.

A few counts support this clone. V and J are TRBV4-3 and TRBJ1-1, with a weak D call TRBD1 (6 bases). With 3 bases removed from V and 7 bases from J, the gap between germline ends came to 15 bases. The V gene's germline CDR1 is LGHNA and CDR2 YSLEER. The CDR3 runs 14 residues. This chain's CDR3 is CASSQQGFVSEAFF. The CDR3 DNA sequence: TGCGCCAGCAGCCAGCAGGGGTTCGTAAGTGAAGCTTTCTTT.

The chain links TRBV30 to TRBJ1-2, with a tentative D call TRBD1 (5 bases). Trimming cost V 0 bases and J 1 base, with 27 bases left between them. The germline CDR1 and CDR2 sequences are GTSNPN and SVGIG (reference sequence). There are 20 residues in the CDR3. The CDR3 spells CAWSVQVGQRYTSDNYGYTF. CDR3 nucleotide sequence: TGTGCCTGGAGTGTACAGGTGGGTCAGCGCTACACCAGCGATAACTATGGCTACACCTTC.

V gene TRBV27 combines with J gene TRBJ2-1; the D gene is possibly TRBD2 (8 bases). The V gene's germline CDR1 is MNHEY and CDR2 SMNVEV (reference sequence). V lost 7 bases and J lost 0, with 19 bases in between. The CDR3 has 17 amino acids. The CDR3 bases are TGTGCCAGCATAGGTAGCGGGACAGTAATCTCCTACAATGAGCAGTTCTTC. Protein product: CASIGSGTVISYNEQFF.

This clone appeared a single time. The genes are TRBV6-5 and TRBJ2-5; maybe TRBD2 (5 bases). The CDR3 loop spans 15 amino acids. Deletions cut 0 bases from V and 5 bases from J, with 13 bases between. Germline CDR1 reads MNHEY; CDR2 reads SVGAGI. CDR3 loop: CASSYSPADLETQYF. The CDR3 region has the DNA TGTGCCAGCAGTTACTCCCCCGCGGACTTGGAGACCCAGTACTTC.

This chain uses TRBV5-1 with TRBJ1-3; D is undetermined. Germline V gene lookup returns CDR1 SGHRS and CDR2 YFSETQ. V was cut by 0 bases and J by 2 bases, with 9 bases left in between. CDR3 length: 15 amino acids. CDR3 sequence (DNA): TGCGCCAGCAGCTTGGGTGACATTACTGGAAACACCATATATTTT. Encoded protein: CASSLGDITGNTIYF.